This record covers a single T cell receptor beta chain. This clone was seen more than once but under ten times. What antigen it recognizes has not been identified. Base qualities are not provided; no much larger clone lies one nucleotide away. TCRbeta CDR3 regions were amplified from genomic DNA using the immunoSEQ Assay, a bias-controlled multiplex PCR. The authors processed their data as follows. Nucleated cell counts per sample were estimated from amplification of reference gene primers within the assay. To quantify the absolute abundance of each unique TCRbeta CDR3 rearrangement, sequence reads were collapsed and filtered. For each sample, productive Simpson clonality was calculated as the square root of Simpson's diversity index over productive rearrangements. What TCRdb holds here is the immuneACCESS table cut down to in-frame rearrangements. Part of the clones is not present; checked against another copy, under half of the missing clones reflect an unresolved V gene, and the others are unexplained. V and J calls and clone size are copied from that table; D and trimming were computed from the DNA. Counted in this sample were under 150,000 clones; around 86% of them appeared once. The ten largest clones take up about 9.6% of the sample.

The sample originates from a study of blood T cell repertoires in COVID-19 (dated by TCRdb to the early 2020s). A note on the overall study: The collaborator samples originated in the United States, Italy and Spain and spanned the acute and convalescent phases of COVID-19. The prospective study material was composed of cDNA or gDNA derived from T cells, B-cell-depleted T cells, or PBMCs. The dataset comprised deeply sampled blood TCRbeta repertoires from subjects exposed to, actively infected with, or recovered from COVID-19. The repertoires were released in a freely available public database intended as a resource for research on the immune response to SARS-CoV-2. Samples came from the ongoing ImmuneRACE study (first 160 participants) plus 1,254 subjects from 6 global collaborators. Sample metadata almost always included a de-identified subject ID, COVID-19 status, age in years and sex. HLA class I and class II types, where available, came from metadata supplied by the sample provider rather than from assay-based typing.

Points the paper makes about the study in general: How much clinical and demographic metadata was included differed by source and by participant, and the metadata was provided uncurated.

Collaborating institutions collected whole blood in K2EDTA tubes following their own protocols. For TCRbeta analysis, collaborators shipped samples in one of three forms: frozen whole blood, isolated PBMCs, or DNA extracted from either of those sample types. The origin of this receptor is a man aged 35-49 years with active or convalescent COVID-19. Sequenced input: peripheral blood.

The DNA sequence is as follows: TGTGCCAGTAGAGATGGACAGGGGGCAACTCAGCCCCAGCATTTT. Translation gives CASRDGQGATQPQHF. The rearrangement combines TRBV19 with TRBJ1-5; TRBD1 agrees with 11 junctional bases. Based on the germline V gene (reference sequence), the CDR1 and CDR2 sequences are LNHDA and SQIVND. Measured from the cysteine to the phenylalanine, the CDR3 is 15 residues long. Of the read, only the CDR3 DNA is kept; its 45 bases are in frame from base 1. After removal of 6 bases from V and 6 bases from J, the junction retains 7 bases not matched to a gene.